A selection of T cell receptor beta chains follows, all from one sample in a study of early T cells in non-severe SARS-CoV-2 infection. TCRdb passed the 5' RACE reads through MiXCR, listing each CDR3 protein once. The profile shows about 60,000 distinct CDR3 sequences, roughly 9% of them singletons. The specimen was whole blood. Source of these receptors: an adult who was a healthcare worker with PCR-confirmed SARS-CoV-2 infection or an uninfected control (not recorded which). Both conserved end residues are part of each CDR3. D genes are given only for firm matches. Where a row states a size, it is once, few, many or the class of an expanded clone; other rows omit it.

size	J	D	V	DNA	CDR3
NA	TRBJ2-7	TRBD2	TRBV7-2	TGTGCCAGCAGCAAGAGCGGGAGTTCCTACGAGCAGTACTTC	CASSKSGSSYEQYF
few	TRBJ2-7	TRBD1	TRBV19	TGTGCCAGTAGTATAGTTGCCCAGGGGGCGAAAGAGCAGTACTTC	CASSIVAQGAKEQYF
NA	TRBJ2-1	TRBD2	TRBV29-1	TGCAGCGGCGGGACTAGCGGGATTAATGAGCAGTTCTTC	CSGGTSGINEQFF
many	TRBJ2-5	TRBD1	TRBV20-1	TGCAGTGCTAGAGACGGACAGGGAATAAAGACCCAGTACTTC	CSARDGQGIKTQYF
few	TRBJ2-7	NA	TRBV2	TGTGCCAGCAGTATGGACGGCACCTACGAGCAGTACTTC	CASSMDGTYEQYF
few	TRBJ2-1	TRBD2	TRBV25-1	TGTGCCAGCAATAGAGCGGGAGCCTCCTACAATGAGCAGTTCTTC	CASNRAGASYNEQFF
few	TRBJ1-6	NA	TRBV20-1	TGCAGTGCTAGAGATCTACAGGGTGGGCTCAGCTCCTATAATTCACCCCTCCACTTT	CSARDLQGGLSSYNSPLHF
NA	TRBJ2-2	NA	TRBV7-8	TGTGCCAGCAGCACCCCCGAGGAGGGCGGCACCGGGGAGCTGTTTTTT	CASSTPEEGGTGELFF
few	TRBJ2-3	TRBD1	TRBV12-3/TRBV12-4	TGTGCCAGCAGTTTTGGGACAGGGTTGGATACGCAGTATTTT	CASSFGTGLDTQYF
many	TRBJ1-5	NA	TRBV6-5	TGTGCCAGCAGCTATACCCCCAATCAGCCCCAGCATTTT	CASSYTPNQPQHF
few	TRBJ2-5	NA	TRBV28	TGTGCCAGCAGTTCAGGGACTGTCCAAGAGACCCAGTACTTC	CASSSGTVQETQYF
NA	TRBJ2-7	NA	TRBV5-6	TGTGCCAGCAGCTTGGATTGGGGCGGGGAGCAGTACTTC	CASSLDWGGEQYF
NA	TRBJ2-7	TRBD2	TRBV5-1	TGCGCCAGCAGCTTGAGGCTAGCGGCGATCTCCTACGAGCAGTACTTC	CASSLRLAAISYEQYF
NA	TRBJ1-1	TRBD1	TRBV12-3/TRBV12-4	TGTGCCAGCAGTCAACCTACAGGGGTGAACACTGAAGCTTTCTTT	CASSQPTGVNTEAFF
NA	TRBJ2-5	NA	TRBV6-6	TGTGCCAGCAGACAGGGTCTCGAGACCCAGTACTTC	CASRQGLETQYF
few	TRBJ2-1	NA	TRBV5-8	TGTGCCAGCAGCCCGGCCCCAGGGTACAATGAGCAGTTCTTC	CASSPAPGYNEQFF
NA	TRBJ2-2	TRBD2	TRBV3-1	TGTGCCAGCAGTTACAGGACTAGTCGGACCGGGGAGCTGTTTTTT	CASSYRTSRTGELFF
NA	TRBJ2-1	NA	TRBV3-1	TGTGCCAGCAGCCAAGCCCTAAGTCTGTACAATGAGCAGTTCTTC	CASSQALSLYNEQFF
many	TRBJ1-1	TRBD1	TRBV3-1	TGTGCCAGCACCCAGGGGGGGGGCACTGAAGCTTTCTTT	CASTQGGGTEAFF
NA	TRBJ2-6	NA	TRBV20-1	TGCAGTGCCCCACAAGCCTCGGGGGCCAACGTCCTGACTTTC	CSAPQASGANVLTF
NA	TRBJ1-2	TRBD1	TRBV29-1	TGCAGCGTAGGACAGGGCGGGGATGGCTACACCTTC	CSVGQGGDGYTF
few	TRBJ2-7	TRBD2	TRBV11-2	TGTGCCAGCAGCCCGGGGGGGCTCTACGAGCAGTACTTC	CASSPGGLYEQYF
NA	TRBJ2-1	TRBD2	TRBV5-4	TGTGCCAGCAGCTTACTAGCGGACTTCTACAATGAGCAGTTCTTC	CASSLLADFYNEQFF
NA	TRBJ2-4	NA	TRBV7-6	TGTGCCAGCAGCGAGAGGGGGGAAAACATTCAGTACTTC	CASSERGENIQYF
many	TRBJ2-3	TRBD2	TRBV9	TGTGCCAGCAGCGTAGGAGGCGGGAGCGGCACAGATACGCAGTATTTT	CASSVGGGSGTDTQYF
few	TRBJ2-3	TRBD2	TRBV5-1	TGCGCCAGCAGCTTGGTGACTAGCGGCAGCACAGATACGCAGTATTTT	CASSLVTSGSTDTQYF
many	TRBJ2-5	TRBD2	TRBV20-1	TGCAGTGCCCGGACTAGCGGGAGGGTTGGAGAGACCCAGTACTTC	CSARTSGRVGETQYF
many	TRBJ2-4	TRBD2	TRBV3-1	TGTGCCAGCAGCCAAGCCAGCGGGAGGTGGAACATTCAGTACTTC	CASSQASGRWNIQYF
NA	TRBJ2-1	TRBD2	TRBV3-1	TGTGCCAGCAGCCAAGCGGGAGGCTCCTACAATGAGCAGTTCTTC	CASSQAGGSYNEQFF
few	TRBJ2-3	TRBD2	TRBV5-1	TGCGCCAGCAGCTTGGAAAGCGGGGGAGAAACAGATACGCAGTATTTT	CASSLESGGETDTQYF
many	TRBJ2-7	NA	TRBV5-5	TGTGCCAGCAGCTTGGCGGGGCTGCCCTACGAGCAGTACTTC	CASSLAGLPYEQYF
few	TRBJ2-3	NA	TRBV19	TGTGCCAGTAGTATTTTATCCAGCGGAGGCTACACAGATACGCAGTATTTT	CASSILSSGGYTDTQYF
many	TRBJ2-2	NA	TRBV20-1	TGCAGTGCTAGAGGGACGGTGAACACCGGGGAGCTGTTTTTT	CSARGTVNTGELFF
NA	TRBJ2-7	TRBD1	TRBV3-1	TGTGCCAGCAGCCTCCTGGGACAGGGGAACGAGCAGTACTTC	CASSLLGQGNEQYF
few	TRBJ1-5	NA	TRBV2	TGTGCCAGCAGTGAAGTGAATAGCAATCAGCCCCAGCATTTT	CASSEVNSNQPQHF
many	TRBJ2-7	TRBD1	TRBV20-1	TGCAGTGCTAGATCCTCCACCACAGGGGCCTACGAGCAGTACTTC	CSARSSTTGAYEQYF
few	TRBJ2-1	TRBD2	TRBV20-1	TGCAGTGCTAGAGATTTTGGGAGGGCGTTTTCCAATGAGCAGTTCTTC	CSARDFGRAFSNEQFF
few	TRBJ2-2	TRBD1	TRBV7-3	TGTGCCAGCAGCTTAAGTCCAGGGGGCACCGGGGAGCTGTTTTTT	CASSLSPGGTGELFF
few	TRBJ1-1	NA	TRBV30	TGTGCCTGGAGTGGATATCCGTCGGCCATGAACACTGAAGCTTTCTTT	CAWSGYPSAMNTEAFF
many	TRBJ1-6	NA	TRBV20-1	TGCAGTGCAAGGGGTTTCGGGGACTTTAGGGAGACGCCCCTCCACTTT	CSARGFGDFRETPLHF
few	TRBJ2-5	TRBD2	TRBV19	TGTGCCAGTAGTCCTTCGACTAGCGGGAGTCAAGAGACCCAGTACTTC	CASSPSTSGSQETQYF
few	TRBJ2-7	TRBD2	TRBV20-1	TGCAGTGCTAGAGCCGGAATAGCGGGAGGGCACGAGCAGTACTTC	CSARAGIAGGHEQYF
NA	TRBJ1-3	TRBD1	TRBV20-1	TGCAGTGCTAGACCCTCCGGGACAGGGTCTGGAAACACCATATATTTT	CSARPSGTGSGNTIYF